This note documents a single T cell receptor (beta chain) sequence. Antigen: not known. The CDR3 sequence is 15 residues long. V dropped 0 bases and J dropped 6; count of bases not matched to a gene: 5. Germline CDR1 and CDR2: SGHVS and FQNEAQ. This record comes from a study of cytomegalovirus exposure and HLA in healthy donors. General study results and limits: Because they were indistinguishable, some V segments, including TRBV6-2 and TRBV6-3, were excluded. Common viral pathogens seemed to be connected with several of the most significant clusters, according to a later analysis. HLA restriction was apparent for most CMV-associated TCR beta chains in a later analysis.

It was with 60 Vbeta and 13 Jbeta primers that the PCR ran. Some clones are missing from TCRdb's copy, which holds only in-frame ones; the method was immunoSEQ multiplex PCR. The sample gives 75,000 to 100,000 clones, roughly 79% of which show up once; under 3.5% is in the top ten. The sequence was obtained from a female donor in good health and CMV-seropositive. The chain is built from TRBV7-8 and TRBJ1-1; TRBD1 aligns across 9 bases. Sequencing was carried out using PBMCs. This CDR3 reads CASSLAGQGISEAFF. In nucleotides, the CDR3 is TGTGCCAGCAGCTTAGCGGGACAGGGTATTTCTGAAGCTTTCTTT.